The TCR beta chain under discussion was sequenced for a study of blood T cell repertoires in COVID-19. This CDR3 is 14 amino acids long. The V end lost 4 bases, the J end lost 2 bases, and 10 bases lay between the germline ends. CDR1 is KGHSH, CDR2 LQKENI, per germline. The assay was immunoSEQ multiplex PCR, and TCRdb's table has in-frame clones only and misses some. Here the sample spans roughly 50,000 clones, under 90% being singletons. The chain recombines TRBV18 with TRBJ2-3, with D perhaps TRBD1 (5 bases). Material for sequencing was peripheral blood. This clonotype was sampled from a human donor in a cohort sampled during active COVID-19. The CDR3 loop is CASSQGPSTDTQYF. In DNA form, the CDR3 reads TGTGCCAGCTCACAGGGGCCTTCCACAGATACGCAGTATTTT.